A single sample gave rise to the 3 T cell receptor beta chains below, sequenced in a study of cytomegalovirus exposure and HLA in healthy donors. Primers for the PCR totalled 60 Vbeta and 13 Jbeta. TCRdb keeps only in-frame clones here, not all; method: immunoSEQ multiplex PCR. The sample holds a few hundred thousand clones, 60% to 85% seen once. The material sequenced was PBMCs. These TCRs come from a middle-aged man in good health and CMV-seronegative.

The chain joins TRBV21-1 to TRBJ2-4; TRBD1 is the table's D call and was not checked against the DNA. TRBV21-1 constitutes a pseudogene. The CDR3 consists of 15 residues. The DNA of the CDR3 is TGTGCCAGCAGCACCGGAATGGACAGGGCGGACATTCAGTACTTC. It encodes CASSTGMDRADIQYF.

The chain uses TRBV28 and TRBJ1-1; D remains unclear. The CDR3 is 12 residues long. Trimming removed 3 bases from V and 8 bases from J, with 10 bases in between. Germline V gene lookup returns CDR1 MDHEN and CDR2 SYDVKM. The CDR3 bases are TGTGCCAGCAGTTTGAGGGCAGGAGAAGCTTTCTTT. Its protein product is CASSLRAGEAFF.

CDR3 coding DNA: TGTGCCAGCAGTCGAGGGACTAGCATCGGGGAGCTGTTTTTT. Its translation: CASSRGTSIGELFF. V gene TRBV27 combines with J gene TRBJ2-2; 9 positions match TRBD2. V shed 5 bases and J 7 bases; nucleotides not matched to a gene: 5. The CDR3 has 14 residues. Per the germline V gene, CDR1 is MNHEY and CDR2 is SMNVEV (reference sequence).